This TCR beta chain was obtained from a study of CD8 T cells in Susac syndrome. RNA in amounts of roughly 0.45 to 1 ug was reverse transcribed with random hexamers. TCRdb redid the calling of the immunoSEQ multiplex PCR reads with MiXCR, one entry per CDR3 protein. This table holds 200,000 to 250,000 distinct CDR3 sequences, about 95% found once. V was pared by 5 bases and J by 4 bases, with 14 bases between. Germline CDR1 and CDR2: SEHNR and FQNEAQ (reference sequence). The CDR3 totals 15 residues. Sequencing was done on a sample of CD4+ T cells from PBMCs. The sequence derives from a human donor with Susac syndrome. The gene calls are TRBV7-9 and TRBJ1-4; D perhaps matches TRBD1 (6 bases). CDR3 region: CASSPAGGLNEKLFF. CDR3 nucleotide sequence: TGTGCCAGCAGCCCTGCCGGGGGGCTTAATGAAAAACTGTTTTTT. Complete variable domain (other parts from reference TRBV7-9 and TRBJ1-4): DTGVSQNPRHKITKRGQNVTFRCDPISEHNRLYWYRQTLGQGPEFLTYFQNEAQLEKSRLLSDRFSAERPKGSFSTLEIQRTEQGDSAMYLCASSPAGGLNEKLFFGSGTQLSVL.